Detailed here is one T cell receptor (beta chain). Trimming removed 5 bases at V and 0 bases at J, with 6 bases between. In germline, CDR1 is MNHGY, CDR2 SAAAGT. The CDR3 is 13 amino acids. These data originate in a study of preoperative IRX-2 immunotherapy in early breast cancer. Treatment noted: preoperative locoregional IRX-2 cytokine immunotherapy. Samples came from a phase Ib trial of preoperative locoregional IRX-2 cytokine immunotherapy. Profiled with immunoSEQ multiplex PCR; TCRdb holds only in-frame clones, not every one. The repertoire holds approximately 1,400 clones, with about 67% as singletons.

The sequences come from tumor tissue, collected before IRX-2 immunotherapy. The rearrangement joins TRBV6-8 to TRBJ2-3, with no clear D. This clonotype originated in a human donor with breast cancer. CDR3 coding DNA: TGTGCCAGCAGTAGCGTTAGCACAGATACGCAGTATTTT. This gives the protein CASSSVSTDTQYF.